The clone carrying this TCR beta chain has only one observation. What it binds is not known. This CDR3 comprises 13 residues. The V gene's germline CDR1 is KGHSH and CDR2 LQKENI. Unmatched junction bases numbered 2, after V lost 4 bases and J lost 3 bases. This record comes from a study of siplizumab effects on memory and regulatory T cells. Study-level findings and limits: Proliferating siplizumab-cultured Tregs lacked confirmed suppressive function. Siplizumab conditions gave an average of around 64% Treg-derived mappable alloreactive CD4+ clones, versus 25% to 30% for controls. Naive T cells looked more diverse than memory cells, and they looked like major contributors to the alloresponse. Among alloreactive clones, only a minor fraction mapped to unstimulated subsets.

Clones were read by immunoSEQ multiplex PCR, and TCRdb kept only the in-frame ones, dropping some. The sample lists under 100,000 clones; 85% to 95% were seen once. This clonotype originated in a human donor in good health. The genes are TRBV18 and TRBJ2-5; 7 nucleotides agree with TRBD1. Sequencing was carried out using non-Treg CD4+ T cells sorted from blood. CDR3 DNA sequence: TGTGCCAGCTCACTGGGACAGAAAGAGACCCAGTACTTC. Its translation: CASSLGQKETQYF.